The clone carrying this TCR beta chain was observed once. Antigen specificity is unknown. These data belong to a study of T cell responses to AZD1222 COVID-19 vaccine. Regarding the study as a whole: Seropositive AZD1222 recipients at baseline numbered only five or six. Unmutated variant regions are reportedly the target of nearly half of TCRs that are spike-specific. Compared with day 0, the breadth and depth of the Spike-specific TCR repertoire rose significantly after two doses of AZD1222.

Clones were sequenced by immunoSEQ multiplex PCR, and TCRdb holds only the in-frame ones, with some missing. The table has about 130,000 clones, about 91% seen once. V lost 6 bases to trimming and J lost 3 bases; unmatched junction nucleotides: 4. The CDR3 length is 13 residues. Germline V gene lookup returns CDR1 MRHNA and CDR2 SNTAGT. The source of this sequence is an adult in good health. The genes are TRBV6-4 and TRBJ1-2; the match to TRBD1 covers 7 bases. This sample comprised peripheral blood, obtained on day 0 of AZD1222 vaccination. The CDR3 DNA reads TGTGCCAGCAGGAAAGACAGGGACTATGGCTACACCTTC. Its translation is CASRKDRDYGYTF.